One sample yielded the 3 T cell receptor beta chains listed below, sequenced in a study of blood T cell repertoires in COVID-19. Generated by immunoSEQ multiplex PCR, the TCRdb table keeps only in-frame clones and is missing some. The sample contains tens of thousands of clones, around 68% of which appear only once. The specimen was peripheral blood. The source is a woman in her 70s with acute or convalescent COVID-19.

The gene calls are TRBV6-1 and TRBJ2-5; D is ambiguous. V lost 0 bases to trimming and J lost 1 base, with 15 bases between them. The CDR3 runs 17 residues. Germline lookup yields CDR1 MNHNS and CDR2 SASEGT. The CDR3 protein is CASSEALASSGQETQYF. DNA of the CDR3: TGTGCCAGCAGTGAAGCGCTTGCCAGTTCGGGCCAAGAGACCCAGTACTTC.

This chain joins TRBV15 and TRBJ2-1; TRBD2 matches at 8 bases. Germline CDR1 LNHNV, CDR2 YYDKDF (reference sequence). V lost 5 bases, J lost 7 bases, and 16 bases stayed unmatched. The CDR3 totals 17 residues. CDR3 sequence: CATSVRLAIGLGNEQFF. The CDR3 DNA is TGTGCCACCAGCGTCAGACTAGCGATCGGGCTGGGGAATGAGCAGTTCTTC.

This rearrangement joins TRBV27 to TRBJ1-2; 9 nucleotides align to TRBD1. Germline V CDR1 and CDR2: MNHEY, SMNVEV (reference sequence). This CDR3 spans 18 amino acids. V lost 0 bases and J lost 7; bases outside the gene matches: 15. This chain's CDR3 is CASSLSRLWGQGQGGYTF. The DNA for the CDR3 is TGTGCCAGCAGTTTATCTCGACTGTGGGGACAGGGACAGGGTGGCTACACCTTC.